This is a list of T cell receptor beta chains from one sample in a study of cytomegalovirus exposure and HLA in healthy donors. The method was immunoSEQ multiplex PCR; TCRdb's version includes in-frame clones alone and lacks a portion of them. Here the sample spans 150,000 to 200,000 clones, more than 75% being singletons. The specimen was PBMCs. The origin of the receptors is a man in his forties in good health and CMV-seropositive. The CDR3 runs from the conserved cysteine through the conserved F or W. A D gene is named only where the DNA matches it firmly. Only some rows state a clone size, as once, few, many or a class for expanded clones.

J gene,D gene,V gene,clone size,CDR3 protein,CDR3 DNA
TRBJ2-1,TRBD2,TRBV5-6,NA,CASSTVLGGSQHEQFF,TGTGCCAGCAGCACGGTTTTAGGCGGGAGCCAGCATGAGCAGTTCTTC
TRBJ2-7,TRBD1,TRBV18,NA,CASSPRQGGVYEQYF,TGTGCCAGCTCACCACGACAGGGGGGAGTCTACGAGCAGTACTTC
TRBJ1-2,TRBD1,TRBV5-1,NA,CASSLASDRANYGYTF,TGCGCCAGCAGCTTGGCCAGCGACAGGGCTAACTATGGCTACACCTTC
TRBJ2-7,NA,TRBV19,NA,CASSMGWGQPGALSYEQYF,TGTGCCAGTAGTATGGGTTGGGGACAACCTGGGGCATTGTCCTACGAGCAGTACTTC
TRBJ2-2,TRBD2,TRBV7-9,NA,CASSSRTSGTGELFF,TGTGCCAGCAGCTCCCGGACTAGCGGCACCGGGGAGCTGTTTTTT
TRBJ1-2,NA,TRBV29-1,NA,CSVARQASNYGYIF,TGCAGCGTTGCCAGACAGGCCTCTAACTATGGCTACATCTTC
TRBJ2-2,NA,TRBV25-1,NA,CASSELGRTNTGELFF,TGTGCCAGCAGTGAATTAGGCAGGACGAACACCGGGGAGCTGTTTTTT
TRBJ2-7,NA,TRBV6-5,few,CASSPGTFSYEQYF,TGTGCCAGCAGTCCCGGGACATTCTCCTACGAGCAGTACTTC
TRBJ2-3,TRBD1,TRBV29-1,NA,CSVAPLTGSTDTQYF,TGCAGCGTTGCCCCTTTGACAGGGAGCACAGATACGCAGTATTTT
TRBJ2-7,TRBD1,TRBV6-5,NA,CASRDRDSAYEQYF,TGTGCCAGCCGGGACCGGGACAGCGCCTACGAGCAGTACTTC
TRBJ1-2,NA,TRBV12-2,few,CASRFGARGRGGYTF,TGTGCAAGTCGCTTTGGAGCCAGGGGGCGGGGTGGCTACACCTTC
TRBJ2-1,NA,TRBV6-6,once,CASTQVGPDNEQFF,TGTGCCAGCACCCAGGTTGGCCCGGACAATGAGCAGTTCTTC
TRBJ2-7,NA,TRBV7-9,NA,CASSHDFYEQYF,TGTGCCAGCAGCCACGACTTCTACGAGCAGTACTTC
TRBJ2-7,NA,TRBV30,NA,CAWSGGSREQYF,TGTGCCTGGAGTGGAGGAAGCCGCGAGCAGTACTTC
TRBJ1-1,TRBD1,TRBV28,NA,CASRPFNRGLNEAFF,TGTGCCAGCAGACCTTTTAACAGGGGGCTAAATGAAGCTTTCTTT
TRBJ1-1,NA,TRBV2,NA,CASSEGANTEAFF,TGTGCCAGCAGTGAAGGCGCGAACACTGAAGCTTTCTTT
TRBJ2-7,TRBD1,TRBV6-1,NA,CASRGTGSYEQYF,TGTGCCAGCAGGGGGACAGGAAGCTACGAGCAGTACTTC
TRBJ1-2,NA,TRBV28,NA,CASKAKQGIGYTF,TGTGCCAGCAAAGCTAAACAGGGTATTGGCTACACCTTC
TRBJ1-1,NA,TRBV7-9,NA,CASSFDSMNTEAFF,TGTGCCAGCAGCTTCGACAGCATGAACACTGAAGCTTTCTTT
TRBJ2-1,NA,TRBV5-5,NA,CASSPDRIYNEQFF,TGTGCCAGCAGCCCGGACAGAATCTACAATGAGCAGTTCTTC
TRBJ2-7,TRBD1,TRBV5-1,NA,CASSSRQGLLHEQYF,TGCGCCAGCAGCTCACGACAGGGGCTTCTACACGAGCAGTACTTC
TRBJ2-7,TRBD2,TRBV5-4,NA,CASSLGTSQSYEQYF,TGTGCCAGCAGCCTTGGGACTAGCCAATCCTACGAGCAGTACTTC
TRBJ2-5,NA,TRBV29-1,few,CSVVRETQYF,TGCAGCGTTGTTCGGGAGACCCAGTACTTC
TRBJ2-1,TRBD2,TRBV7-2,once,CASSPRLAGSNEQFF,TGTGCCAGCAGCCCCCGACTAGCGGGTTCCAATGAGCAGTTCTTC
TRBJ1-4,TRBD1,TRBV6-5,NA,CASMAGQEEKLFF,TGTGCCAGCATGGCGGGACAGGAGGAAAAACTGTTTTTT